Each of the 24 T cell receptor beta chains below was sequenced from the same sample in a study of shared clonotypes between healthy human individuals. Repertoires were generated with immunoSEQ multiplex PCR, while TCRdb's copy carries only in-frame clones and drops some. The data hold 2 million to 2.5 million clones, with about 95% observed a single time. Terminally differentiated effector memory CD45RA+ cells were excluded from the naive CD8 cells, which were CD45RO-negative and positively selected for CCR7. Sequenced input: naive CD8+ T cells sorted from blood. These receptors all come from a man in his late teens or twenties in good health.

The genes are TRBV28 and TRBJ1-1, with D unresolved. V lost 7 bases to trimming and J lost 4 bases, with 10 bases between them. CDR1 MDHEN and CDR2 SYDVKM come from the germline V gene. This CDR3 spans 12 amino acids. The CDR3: CASTGGSTEAFF. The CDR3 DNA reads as TGTGCCAGCACGGGCGGGAGCACTGAAGCTTTCTTT.

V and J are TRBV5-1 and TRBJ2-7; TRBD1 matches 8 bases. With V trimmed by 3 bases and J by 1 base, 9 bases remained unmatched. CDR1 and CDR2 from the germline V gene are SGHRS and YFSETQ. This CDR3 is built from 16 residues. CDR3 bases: TGCGCCAGCAGCTCCAGGACAGGGACGCAGTCCTACGAGCAGTACTTC. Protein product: CASSSRTGTQSYEQYF.

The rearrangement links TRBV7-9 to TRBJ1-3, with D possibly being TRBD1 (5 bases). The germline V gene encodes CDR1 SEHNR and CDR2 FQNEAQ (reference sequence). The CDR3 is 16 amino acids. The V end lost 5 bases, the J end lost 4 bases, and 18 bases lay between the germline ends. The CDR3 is CASSPRGAGDGNTIYF. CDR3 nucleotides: TGTGCCAGCAGCCCGCGCGGCGCGGGGGACGGAAACACCATATATTTT.

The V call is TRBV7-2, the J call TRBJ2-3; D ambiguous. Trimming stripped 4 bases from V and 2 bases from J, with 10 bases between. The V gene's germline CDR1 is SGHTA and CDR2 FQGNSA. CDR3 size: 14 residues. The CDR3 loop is CASSSPFNTDTQYF. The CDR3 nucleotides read TGTGCCAGCAGCTCCCCCTTTAACACAGATACGCAGTATTTT.

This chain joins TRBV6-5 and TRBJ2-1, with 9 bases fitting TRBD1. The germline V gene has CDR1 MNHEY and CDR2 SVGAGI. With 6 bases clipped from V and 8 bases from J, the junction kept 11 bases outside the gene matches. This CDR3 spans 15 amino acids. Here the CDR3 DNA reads TGTGCCAGCAGCCTACAGGGGGCGAGTGTCGATGAGCAGTTCTTC. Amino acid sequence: CASSLQGASVDEQFF.

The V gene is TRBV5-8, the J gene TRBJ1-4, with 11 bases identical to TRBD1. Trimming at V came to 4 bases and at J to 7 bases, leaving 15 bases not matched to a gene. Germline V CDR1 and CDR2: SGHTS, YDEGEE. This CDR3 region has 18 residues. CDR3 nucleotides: TGTGCCAGCAGCCCCCCCCCGGGACAGGGGGGTATTGGTGAAAAACTGTTTTTT. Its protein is CASSPPPGQGGIGEKLFF.

This chain's CDR3 is CASSPRAGLNTF. In nucleotides, the CDR3 is TGTGCCAGCAGCCCGAGGGCAGGGTTGAACACCTTC. J is TRBJ1-2 and V is TRBV5-4, with TRBD1 as a possible D gene (5 bases). The CDR3 contains 12 residues. V was pared by 4 bases and J by 12 bases, with 16 bases between. Germline loops: CDR1 SGHNT, CDR2 YYREEE (reference sequence).

The CDR3 spells CASDNHGIMNTEAFF. CDR3 coding DNA: TGCGCCAGCGATAATCACGGGATCATGAACACTGAAGCTTTCTTT. This chain uses TRBV4-1 with TRBJ1-1; D not certain. Germline assignment: CDR1 MGHRA and CDR2 YSYEKL. The CDR3 is made up of 15 amino acids. V dropped 8 bases and J dropped 0 bases, with 16 bases sitting between them.

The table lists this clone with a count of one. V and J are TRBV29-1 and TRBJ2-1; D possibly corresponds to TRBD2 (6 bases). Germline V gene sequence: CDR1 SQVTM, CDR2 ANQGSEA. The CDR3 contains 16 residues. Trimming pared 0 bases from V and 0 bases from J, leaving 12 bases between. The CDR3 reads CSVEDGLKSSYNEQFF. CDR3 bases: TGCAGCGTTGAAGATGGACTAAAGAGCTCCTACAATGAGCAGTTCTTC.

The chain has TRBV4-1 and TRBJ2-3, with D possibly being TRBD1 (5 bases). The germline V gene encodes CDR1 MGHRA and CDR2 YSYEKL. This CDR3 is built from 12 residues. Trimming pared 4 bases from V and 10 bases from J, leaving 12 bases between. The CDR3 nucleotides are TGCGCCAGCAGCCCGACAGACAACTCGCAGTATTTT. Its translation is CASSPTDNSQYF.

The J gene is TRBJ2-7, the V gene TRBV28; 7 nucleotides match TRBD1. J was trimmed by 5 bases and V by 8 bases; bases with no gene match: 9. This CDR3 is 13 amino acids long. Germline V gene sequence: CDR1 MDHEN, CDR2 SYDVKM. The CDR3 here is CASGFRGRDEQYF. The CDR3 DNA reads TGTGCCAGCGGATTTAGGGGGCGGGACGAGCAGTACTTC.

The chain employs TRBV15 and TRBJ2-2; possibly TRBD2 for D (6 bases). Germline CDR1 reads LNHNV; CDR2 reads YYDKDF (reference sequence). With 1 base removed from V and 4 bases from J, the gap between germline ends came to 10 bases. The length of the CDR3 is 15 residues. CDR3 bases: TGTGCCACCAGCAGAGGCCAGGGAGGCACCGGGGAGCTGTTTTTT. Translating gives CATSRGQGGTGELFF.

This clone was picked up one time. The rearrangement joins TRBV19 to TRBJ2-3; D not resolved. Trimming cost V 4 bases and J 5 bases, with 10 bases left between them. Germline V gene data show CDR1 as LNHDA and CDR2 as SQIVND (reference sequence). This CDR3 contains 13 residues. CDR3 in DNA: TGTGCCAGTAGTACGTCTAGTCAAGATACGCAGTATTTT. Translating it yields CASSTSSQDTQYF.

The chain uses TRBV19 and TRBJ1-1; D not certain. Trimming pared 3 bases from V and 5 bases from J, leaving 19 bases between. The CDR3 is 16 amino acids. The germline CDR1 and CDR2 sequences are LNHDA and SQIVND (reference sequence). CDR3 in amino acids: CASSIWFGERDTEAFF. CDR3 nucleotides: TGTGCCAGTAGTATCTGGTTCGGGGAAAGGGATACTGAAGCTTTCTTT.

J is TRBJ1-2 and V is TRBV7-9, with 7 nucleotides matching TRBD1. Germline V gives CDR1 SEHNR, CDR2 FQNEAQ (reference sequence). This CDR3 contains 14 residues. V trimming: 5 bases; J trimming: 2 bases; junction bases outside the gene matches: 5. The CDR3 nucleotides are TGTGCCAGCAGCGCGGGGACAGCAAACTATGGCTACACCTTC. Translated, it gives CASSAGTANYGYTF.

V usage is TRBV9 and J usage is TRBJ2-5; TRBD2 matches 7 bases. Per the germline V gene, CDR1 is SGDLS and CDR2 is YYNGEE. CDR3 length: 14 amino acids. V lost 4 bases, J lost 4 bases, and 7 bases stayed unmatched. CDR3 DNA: TGTGCCAGCAGCTCCTGGGGAGGGACAGAGACCCAGTACTTC. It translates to CASSSWGGTETQYF.

The CDR3 is CASSYSATSSHEQFF. The CDR3 DNA follows: TGTGCCAGCAGTTACTCCGCGACTAGTTCGCATGAGCAGTTCTTC. The chain is built from TRBV6-5 and TRBJ2-1, with D possibly being TRBD2 (6 bases). The V gene's germline CDR1 is MNHEY and CDR2 SVGAGI. The V end was cut by 0 bases, the J end by 8 bases, with 14 bases between. CDR3 length equals 15 residues.

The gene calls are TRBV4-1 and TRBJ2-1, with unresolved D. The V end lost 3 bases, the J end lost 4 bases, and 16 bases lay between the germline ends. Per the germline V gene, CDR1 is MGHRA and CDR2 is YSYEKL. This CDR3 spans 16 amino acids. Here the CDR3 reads CASSQRSVSEYNEQFF. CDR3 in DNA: TGCGCCAGCAGCCAGAGATCGGTTTCAGAATACAATGAGCAGTTCTTC.

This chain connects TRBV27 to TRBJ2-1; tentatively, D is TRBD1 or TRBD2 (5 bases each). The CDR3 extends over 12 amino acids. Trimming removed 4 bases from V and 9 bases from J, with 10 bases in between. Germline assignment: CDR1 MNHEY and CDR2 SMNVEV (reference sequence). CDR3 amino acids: CASSSRGSEQFF. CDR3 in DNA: TGTGCCAGCAGTTCGAGGGGCAGTGAGCAGTTCTTC.

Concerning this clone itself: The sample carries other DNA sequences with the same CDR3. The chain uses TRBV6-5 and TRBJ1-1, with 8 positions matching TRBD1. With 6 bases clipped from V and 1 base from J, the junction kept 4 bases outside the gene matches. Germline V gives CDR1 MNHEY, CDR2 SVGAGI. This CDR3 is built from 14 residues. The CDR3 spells CASRRGTGNTEAFF. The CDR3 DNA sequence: TGTGCCAGCAGACGAGGGACAGGGAACACTGAAGCTTTCTTT.

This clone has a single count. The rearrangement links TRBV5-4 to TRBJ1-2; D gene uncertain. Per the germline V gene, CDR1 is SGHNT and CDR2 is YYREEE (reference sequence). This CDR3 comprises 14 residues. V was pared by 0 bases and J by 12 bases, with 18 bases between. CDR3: CASSLAGGLLRDTF. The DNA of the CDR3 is TGTGCCAGCAGCTTGGCGGGAGGCCTCTTGAGGGACACCTTC.

Here the CDR3 DNA reads TGTGCCAGCAGTTTGGACAGGGGGTATGGAAACACCATATATTTT. Protein product: CASSLDRGYGNTIYF. This rearrangement joins TRBV27 to TRBJ1-3; 10 nucleotides match TRBD1. This CDR3 has 15 residues. The V gene end was trimmed by 3 bases and the J gene end by 3 bases; junction bases not matched to a gene: 2. CDR1 and CDR2 (germline): MNHEY, SMNVEV (reference sequence).

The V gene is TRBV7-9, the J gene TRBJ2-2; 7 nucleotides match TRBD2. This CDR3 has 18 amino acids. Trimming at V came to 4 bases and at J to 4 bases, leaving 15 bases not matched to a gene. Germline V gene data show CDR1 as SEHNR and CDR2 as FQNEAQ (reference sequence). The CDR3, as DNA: TGTGCCAGCAGCTCCAATAGACACGCTAGCGGCCTCACCGGGGAGCTGTTTTTT. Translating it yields CASSSNRHASGLTGELFF. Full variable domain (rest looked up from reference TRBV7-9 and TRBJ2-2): DTGVSQNPRHKITKRGQNVTFRCDPISEHNRLYWYRQTLGQGPEFLTYFQNEAQLEKSRLLSDRFSAERPKGSFSTLEIQRTEQGDSAMYLCASSSNRHASGLTGELFFGEGSRLTVL.

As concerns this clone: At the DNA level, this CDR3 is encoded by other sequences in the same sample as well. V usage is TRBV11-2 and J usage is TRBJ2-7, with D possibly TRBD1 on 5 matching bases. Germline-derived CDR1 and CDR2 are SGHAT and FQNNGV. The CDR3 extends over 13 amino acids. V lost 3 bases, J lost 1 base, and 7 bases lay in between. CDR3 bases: TGTGCCAGCAGCTTGGACACTTCCTACGAGCAGTACTTC. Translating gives CASSLDTSYEQYF.